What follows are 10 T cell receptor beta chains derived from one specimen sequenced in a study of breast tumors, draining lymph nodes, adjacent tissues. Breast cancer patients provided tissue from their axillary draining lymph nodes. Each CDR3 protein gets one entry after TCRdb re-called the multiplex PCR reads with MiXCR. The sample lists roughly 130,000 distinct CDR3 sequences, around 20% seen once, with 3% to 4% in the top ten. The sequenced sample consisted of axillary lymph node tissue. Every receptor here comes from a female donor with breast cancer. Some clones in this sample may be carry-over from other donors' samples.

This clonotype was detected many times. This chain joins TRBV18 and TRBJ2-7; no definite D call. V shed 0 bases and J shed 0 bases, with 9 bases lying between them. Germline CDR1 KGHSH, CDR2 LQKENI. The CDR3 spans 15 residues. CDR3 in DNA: TGTGCCAGCTCACCACCGCAGAGGAGCTCCTACGAGCAGTACTTC. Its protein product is CASSPPQRSSYEQYF.

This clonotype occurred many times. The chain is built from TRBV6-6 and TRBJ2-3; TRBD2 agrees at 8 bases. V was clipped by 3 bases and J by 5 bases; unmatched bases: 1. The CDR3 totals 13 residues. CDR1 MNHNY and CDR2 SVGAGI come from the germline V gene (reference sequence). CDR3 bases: TGTGCCAGCAGTTATCTAGCGGGAGATACGCAGTATTTT. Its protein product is CASSYLAGDTQYF.

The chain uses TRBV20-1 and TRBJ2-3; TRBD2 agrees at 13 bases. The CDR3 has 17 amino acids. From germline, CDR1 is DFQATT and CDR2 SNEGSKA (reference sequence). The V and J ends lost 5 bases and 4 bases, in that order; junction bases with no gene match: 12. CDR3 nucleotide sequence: TGCAGTGCTGCTCTACCCGGGACTAGCGGGACAGCAGATACGCAGTATTTT. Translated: CSAALPGTSGTADTQYF.

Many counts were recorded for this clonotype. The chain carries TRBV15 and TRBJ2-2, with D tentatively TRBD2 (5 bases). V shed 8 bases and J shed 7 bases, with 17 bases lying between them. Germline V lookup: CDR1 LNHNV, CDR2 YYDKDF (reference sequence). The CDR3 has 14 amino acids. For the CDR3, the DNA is TGTGCCACCTCGGCTACTAGTTATCTCGGGGAGCTGTTTTTT. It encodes CATSATSYLGELFF.

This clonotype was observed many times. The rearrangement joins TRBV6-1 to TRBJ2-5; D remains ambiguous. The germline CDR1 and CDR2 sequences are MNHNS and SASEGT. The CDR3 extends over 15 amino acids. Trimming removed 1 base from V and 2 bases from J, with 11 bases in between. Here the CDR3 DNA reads TGTGCCAGCAGTGAAGGAGCAGGCCGACAAGAGACCCAGTACTTC. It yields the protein CASSEGAGRQETQYF.

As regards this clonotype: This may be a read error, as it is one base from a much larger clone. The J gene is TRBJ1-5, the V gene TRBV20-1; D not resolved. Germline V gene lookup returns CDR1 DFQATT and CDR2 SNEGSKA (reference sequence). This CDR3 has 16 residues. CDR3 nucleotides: TGCGGTGCTAGAGAGGACGGCAAATATAGCAATCAGCCCCAGCATTTT. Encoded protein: CGAREDGKYSNQPQHF.

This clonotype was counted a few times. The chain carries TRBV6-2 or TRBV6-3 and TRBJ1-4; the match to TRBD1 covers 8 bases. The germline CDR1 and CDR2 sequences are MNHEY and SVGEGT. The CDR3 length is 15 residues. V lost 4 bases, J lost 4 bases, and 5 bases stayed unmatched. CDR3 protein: CASSSRGHGNEKLFF. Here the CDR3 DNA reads TGTGCCAGCAGTTCCAGGGGGCACGGTAATGAAAAACTGTTTTTT.

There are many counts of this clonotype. The CDR3 protein is CASSSSPGLVVNEQFF. The CDR3 DNA sequence: TGCGCCAGCAGCTCAAGTCCGGGACTCGTCGTCAATGAGCAGTTCTTC. This chain links TRBV5-1 with TRBJ2-1; possible D gene TRBD2, 6 bases. Trimming cost V 3 bases and J 6 bases, with 19 bases left between them. The germline CDR1 and CDR2 sequences are SGHRS and YFSETQ. The CDR3 length is 16 residues. Using reference TRBV5-1 and TRBJ2-1 for the parts outside the CDR3, the full variable domain is KAGVTQTPRYLIKTRGQQVTLSCSPISGHRSVSWYQQTPGQGLQFLFEYFSETQRNKGNFPGRFSGRQFSNSRSEMNVSTLELGDSALYLCASSSSPGLVVNEQFFGPGTRLTVL.

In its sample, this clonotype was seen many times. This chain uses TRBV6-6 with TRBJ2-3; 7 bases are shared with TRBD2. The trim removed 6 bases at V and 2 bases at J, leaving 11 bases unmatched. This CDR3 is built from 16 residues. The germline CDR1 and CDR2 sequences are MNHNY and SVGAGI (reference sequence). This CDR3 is CASRDHSGDLTDTQYF. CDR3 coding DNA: TGTGCCAGCAGGGACCACAGCGGGGACCTCACAGATACGCAGTATTTT.

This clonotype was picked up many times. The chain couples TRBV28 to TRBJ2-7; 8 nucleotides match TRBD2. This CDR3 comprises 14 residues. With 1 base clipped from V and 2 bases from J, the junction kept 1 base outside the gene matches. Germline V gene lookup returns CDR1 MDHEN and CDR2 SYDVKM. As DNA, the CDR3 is TGTGCCAGCAGTTTATCAGCGGGAGCCTACGAGCAGTACTTC. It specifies CASSLSAGAYEQYF.